This T cell receptor beta chain derives from a study of resident and recirculating memory T cells in vitiligo. Study overall: Samples were epidermis from two lesional and two nonlesional sites, plus PBMCs.

Sequenced by immunoSEQ multiplex PCR; TCRdb stores in-frame clones only, minus some. The sample lists tens of thousands of clones; about nine tenths were seen once. CDR1 is GTSNPN, CDR2 SVGIG, per germline (reference sequence). CDR3 length equals 15 residues. Trimming left V 1 base short and J 0 bases short, with 13 bases between. This TCR derives from a male donor with vitiligo. Sequencing was performed on blood. V and J are TRBV30 and TRBJ2-7; D is possibly TRBD1 (6 bases). The CDR3 is CAWSAYRDNSYEQYF. For the CDR3, the DNA is TGTGCCTGGAGTGCCTACCGGGACAACTCCTACGAGCAGTACTTC.